The next 22 T cell receptor beta chains were all read from a single sample in a study of T cells after yellow fever vaccination. TCRdb recomputed calls from the 5' RACE reads with MiXCR, one row per CDR3 protein. This table holds just under 600,000 distinct CDR3 sequences, approximately 12% found once. Sequenced here: PBMCs, sampled on the day of the yellow fever booster vaccination. Receptors were obtained from a man aged 25 to 40 who received the YFV17D yellow fever vaccine.

This clonotype was seen only a few times. J is TRBJ2-1 and V is TRBV12-3 or TRBV12-4; D gene ambiguous. The CDR3 is made up of 13 amino acids. Trimming removed 5 bases from V and 4 bases from J, with 9 bases in between. The DNA of the CDR3 is TGTGCCAGCAGTCCGTCACCATACAATGAGCAGTTCTTC. Residues: CASSPSPYNEQFF.

This clonotype was seen more than once but under ten times. The V gene is TRBV24-1, the J gene TRBJ2-1; perhaps TRBD2 as D (6 bases). Germline assignment: CDR1 KGHDR and CDR2 SFDVKD. Trimming removed 4 bases from V and 4 bases from J, with 7 bases in between. This CDR3 region has 13 residues. The CDR3 DNA is TGTGCCACCAGTGACGGAGGGTACAATGAGCAGTTCTTC. As protein: CATSDGGYNEQFF.

The table lists this clonotype with a few counts. The V call is TRBV7-7, the J call TRBJ2-7; 7 bases are a match to TRBD2. Germline-derived CDR1 and CDR2 are SSHAT and FNYEAQ (reference sequence). The CDR3 covers 17 residues. Unmatched junction bases numbered 13, after V lost 4 bases and J lost 1 base. The CDR3 here is CASSSERDALLSYEQYF. Written as DNA, the CDR3 is TGTGCCAGCAGCTCCGAGCGGGACGCCTTACTTTCCTACGAGCAGTACTTC.

The J gene is TRBJ2-7, the V gene TRBV7-2, with D possibly being TRBD1 (5 bases). Deletions cut 5 bases from V and 6 bases from J, with 14 bases between. Germline values: CDR1 SGHTA, CDR2 FQGNSA. The CDR3 loop spans 13 amino acids. CDR3 bases: TGTGCCAGCAGCCTCGGCAGGGCAGTCGAGCAGTACTTC. Protein sequence: CASSLGRAVEQYF.

This clonotype showed up many times. The chain carries TRBV7-8 and TRBJ2-1; 14 bases are a match to TRBD2. From germline, CDR1 is SGHVS and CDR2 FQNEAQ. This CDR3 spans 15 amino acids. V lost 5 bases to trimming and J lost 11 bases; unmatched junction nucleotides: 8. As DNA, the CDR3 is TGTGCCAGCAGCATACCGGGACTAGCGGGAGTTAAGCAGTTCTTC. This encodes CASSIPGLAGVKQFF.

This clonotype has a handful of counts. This sequence joins TRBV7-2 and TRBJ2-7; D call uncertain. Germline V gene lookup returns CDR1 SGHTA and CDR2 FQGNSA. This CDR3 is 13 amino acids long. V lost 1 base, J lost 3 bases, and 7 bases lay in between. CDR3 DNA sequence: TGTGCCAGCAGCTTAGAAGCCCACTACGAGCAGTACTTC. Its protein is CASSLEAHYEQYF. Full variable domain (rest looked up from reference TRBV7-2 and TRBJ2-7): GAGVSQSPSNKVTEKGKDVELRCDPISGHTALYWYRQSLGQGLEFLIYFQGNSAPDKSGLPSDRFSAERTGGSVSTLTIQRTQQEDSAVYLCASSLEAHYEQYFGPGTRLTVT.

This sequence joins TRBV24-1 and TRBJ2-5; D is unresolved. The germline CDR1 and CDR2 sequences are KGHDR and SFDVKD. The CDR3 is made up of 13 amino acids. Between the trimmed V and J ends, which lost 4 bases and 2 bases, there was a span of 7 bases. CDR3 in amino acids: CATSETYQETQYF. The CDR3 coding sequence is TGTGCCACCAGTGAAACGTATCAAGAGACCCAGTACTTC.

This clonotype showed up just a few times. The gene calls are TRBV12-3 or TRBV12-4 and TRBJ2-3; TRBD2 matches at 7 bases. Trimming removed 6 bases from V and 3 bases from J; junction bases left unmatched: 3. The CDR3 length is 13 residues. The DNA of the CDR3 is TGTGCCAGCAGGCGGACTAGTACAGATACGCAGTATTTT. Protein sequence: CASRRTSTDTQYF.

This sequence joins TRBV6-2 or TRBV6-3 and TRBJ2-2; D is perhaps TRBD2 (6 bases). Per the germline V gene, CDR1 is MNHEY and CDR2 is SVGEGT. The CDR3 extends over 14 amino acids. The V and J ends lost 7 bases and 0 bases respectively, with 9 bases between them. Here the CDR3 reads CASMGLPNTGELFF. The CDR3 DNA is TGTGCCAGCATGGGACTGCCGAACACCGGGGAGCTGTTTTTT.

The chain carries TRBV4-3 and TRBJ2-5; D not certain. This CDR3 is built from 13 residues. Trimming took off 1 base at V and 5 bases at J, with 8 bases between the two ends. Germline CDR1 LGHNA, CDR2 YSLEER. The CDR3 loop reads CASSQGAAETQYF. As DNA, the CDR3 is TGCGCCAGCAGCCAAGGAGCAGCGGAGACCCAGTACTTC.

The chain joins TRBV7-2 to TRBJ2-3, with unresolved D. The CDR3 sequence is 16 residues long. Deletions cut 1 base from V and 5 bases from J, with 16 bases between. Germline V CDR1 and CDR2: SGHTA, FQGNSA. The CDR3 coding sequence is TGTGCCAGCAGCTTAGACTCGCCTGGGTTCGTAGATACGCAGTATTTT. Translation gives CASSLDSPGFVDTQYF.

The chain couples TRBV18 to TRBJ2-3; possible D gene TRBD2, 5 bases. Germline V gene data show CDR1 as KGHSH and CDR2 as LQKENI. V lost 6 bases to trimming and J lost 1 base, with 11 bases between them. There are 14 residues in the CDR3. The CDR3 sequence: CASSQWGGTDTQYF. CDR3 DNA sequence: TGTGCCAGCTCTCAGTGGGGAGGCACAGATACGCAGTATTTT.

J is TRBJ2-3 and V is TRBV20-1; D is undetermined. The length of the CDR3 is 15 residues. Trimming removed 3 bases from V and 2 bases from J, with 15 bases in between. Germline-derived CDR1 and CDR2 are DFQATT and SNEGSKA (reference sequence). CDR3 nucleotides: TGCAGTGCTAGGACCCTCCAAGGGAACACAGATACGCAGTATTTT. Translating it yields CSARTLQGNTDTQYF.

This sequence joins TRBV20-1 and TRBJ1-4, with TRBD1 identical over 11 bases. Germline trimming cut 2 bases from V and 8 bases from J; bases unmatched to any gene: 7. This CDR3 has 15 amino acids. CDR1 is DFQATT and CDR2 is SNEGSKA in the germline V gene (reference sequence). CDR3 residues: CSARSGTGGSEKLFF. The CDR3 DNA is TGCAGTGCTAGATCCGGGACAGGGGGTTCCGAAAAACTGTTTTTT.

In its sample, this clonotype was seen many times. The chain employs TRBV5-1 and TRBJ2-3; D uncertain. Germline V gives CDR1 SGHRS, CDR2 YFSETQ. The V gene lost 1 base and the J gene lost 4 bases, with 4 bases spanning the gap. The CDR3 is made up of 12 amino acids. CDR3 region: CASSLWADTQYF. The CDR3 DNA follows: TGCGCCAGCAGCTTGTGGGCAGATACGCAGTATTTT.

This clonotype was detected a few times. The J gene is TRBJ2-1, the V gene TRBV11-3, with D maybe TRBD2 (6 bases). This CDR3 spans 12 amino acids. Germline CDR1 SGHNT, CDR2 YENEEA. V was cut by 5 bases and J by 9 bases, with 11 bases left in between. CDR3 protein: CASSRGAGEQFF. The CDR3 nucleotides are TGTGCCAGCAGCCGCGGGGCGGGTGAGCAGTTCTTC.

The V and J genes are TRBV29-1 and TRBJ2-5, with unresolved D. CDR3 length: 13 residues. The V end was cut by 4 bases, the J end by 0 bases, with 9 bases between. Germline loops: CDR1 SQVTM, CDR2 ANQGSEA. CDR3 in DNA: TGCAGCGTTGGGTCAAGGAACCAAGAGACCCAGTACTTC. Protein product: CSVGSRNQETQYF.

The chain carries TRBV25-1 and TRBJ2-7; D is perhaps TRBD2 (6 bases). V shed 4 bases and J shed 6 bases, with 22 bases lying between them. This CDR3 spans 16 amino acids. CDR1 MGHDK and CDR2 SYGVNS come from the germline V gene. The CDR3 sequence: CASSGGAGQAHSEQYF. As DNA, the CDR3 is TGTGCCAGCAGTGGGGGAGCGGGCCAGGCCCATAGCGAGCAGTACTTC.

The chain joins TRBV7-2 to TRBJ1-5; no reliable D call. Germline CDR1 is SGHTA and CDR2 is FQGNSA. V was pared by 5 bases and J by 4 bases, with 21 bases between. This CDR3 comprises 17 residues. CDR3 nucleotides: TGTGCCAGCAGCCCCAATCAATGGCAGGCACCAAATCAGCCCCAGCATTTT. This translates into CASSPNQWQAPNQPQHF.

In its sample, this clonotype was seen a few times. This chain uses TRBV25-1 with TRBJ2-7; 8 bases are shared with TRBD2. CDR3 length equals 15 residues. CDR1 MGHDK and CDR2 SYGVNS come from the germline V gene. Trimming took 3 bases from V and 5 from J; bases not matched to a gene: 9. CDR3 region: CASSDWSSGLHEQYF. CDR3 sequence (DNA): TGTGCCAGCAGTGATTGGTCTAGCGGGCTCCACGAGCAGTACTTC.

This clonotype was picked up a small number of times. V usage is TRBV7-8 and J usage is TRBJ2-7; weak D call: TRBD2 (6 bases). This CDR3 comprises 13 residues. Trimming cost V 5 bases and J 2 bases, with 10 bases left between them. Germline values: CDR1 SGHVS, CDR2 FQNEAQ. The CDR3 nucleotides are TGTGCCAGCAGCCCCTGGGGGGCCTACGAGCAGTACTTC. Its translation: CASSPWGAYEQYF.

This clonotype was counted many times. The chain uses TRBV20-1 and TRBJ2-7; either TRBD1 or TRBD2 may fit D (5 bases each). The V end lost 0 bases, the J end lost 2 bases, and 17 bases lay between the germline ends. Germline values: CDR1 DFQATT, CDR2 SNEGSKA (reference sequence). The CDR3 is 16 residues long. The CDR3 is CSARDKGTEGPYEQYF. As DNA, the CDR3 is TGCAGTGCTAGAGATAAGGGGACGGAAGGTCCCTACGAGCAGTACTTC.